This T cell receptor beta chain was captured in a study of blood T cell repertoires in COVID-19. As handled by the study authors: Amplification from reference gene primers served as the basis for estimated nucleated cell counts. Produced via immunoSEQ multiplex PCR; TCRdb's table is partial and in-frame only. The V and J calls and the clone size are those of that table, but D and trimming were determined from the DNA. The sample consists of under 150,000 clones, over 75% of them appearing once. CDR1 and CDR2 (germline): SGHNT, YENEEA. With 5 bases removed from V and 3 bases from J, the gap between germline ends came to 21 bases. This CDR3 comprises 17 residues.

This receptor was identified in a man older than 75 with acute or convalescent COVID-19. The chain recombines TRBV11-3 with TRBJ2-3; possible D gene TRBD1, 6 bases. The sample taken for sequencing was peripheral blood. CDR3 sequence reads: CASSQGSRGVGTDTQYF. The CDR3 bases are TGTGCCAGCAGCCAAGGAAGCAGGGGAGTTGGGACAGATACGCAGTATTTT.